This note documents a single TCR beta chain sequence. The sample is drawn from a study of cytomegalovirus exposure and HLA in healthy donors. 13 Jbeta primers and 60 Vbeta primers were used for the PCR. Assay: immunoSEQ multiplex PCR; the TCRdb copy retains only in-frame clones and omits some. The sample contains 90,000 to 110,000 clones, 60% to 85% of which appear only once. This CDR3 contains 15 residues. From germline, CDR1 is ENHRY and CDR2 SYGVKD. V was shortened by 0 bases and J by 5 bases, with 13 bases between the two germline ends. J is TRBJ1-2 and V is TRBV10-3, with D possibly TRBD1 on 6 matching bases. The sample was PBMCs. This receptor was identified in a woman between 35 and 50 years old in good health and CMV-seropositive. CDR3 in amino acids: CAISESRQVAYGYTF. The DNA for the CDR3 is TGTGCCATCAGTGAGTCGCGACAGGTTGCATATGGCTACACCTTC.